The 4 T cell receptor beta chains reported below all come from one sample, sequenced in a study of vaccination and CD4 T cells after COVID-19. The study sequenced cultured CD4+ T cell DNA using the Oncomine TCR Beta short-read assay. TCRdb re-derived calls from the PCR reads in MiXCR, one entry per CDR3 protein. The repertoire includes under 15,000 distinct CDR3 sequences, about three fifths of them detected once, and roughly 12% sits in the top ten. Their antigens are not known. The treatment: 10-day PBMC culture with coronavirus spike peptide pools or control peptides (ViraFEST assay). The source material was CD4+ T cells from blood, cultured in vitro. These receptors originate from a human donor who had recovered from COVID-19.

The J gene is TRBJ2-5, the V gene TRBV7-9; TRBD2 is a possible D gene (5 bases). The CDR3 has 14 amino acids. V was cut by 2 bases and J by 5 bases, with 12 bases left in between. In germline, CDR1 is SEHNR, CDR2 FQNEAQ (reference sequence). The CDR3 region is CASSLYEGTETQYF. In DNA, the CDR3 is TGTGCCAGCAGCTTATATGAGGGAACGGAGACCCAGTACTTC.

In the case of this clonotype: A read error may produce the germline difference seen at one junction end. CDR3 region: CASSFGTATQYF. The CDR3 DNA sequence: TGTGCCAGCAGCTTTGGCACAGCTACGCAGTATTTT. The rearrangement uses TRBV7-2 and TRBJ2-3; D is ambiguous. Germline lookup yields CDR1 SGHTA and CDR2 FQGNSA. This CDR3 spans 12 amino acids.

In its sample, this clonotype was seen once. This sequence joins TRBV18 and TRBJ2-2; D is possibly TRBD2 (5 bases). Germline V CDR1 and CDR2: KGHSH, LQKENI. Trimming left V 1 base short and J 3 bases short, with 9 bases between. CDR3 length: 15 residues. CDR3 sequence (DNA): TGTGCCAGCTCACCACGCGGGCCGGACACCGGGGAGCTGTTTTTT. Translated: CASSPRGPDTGELFF.

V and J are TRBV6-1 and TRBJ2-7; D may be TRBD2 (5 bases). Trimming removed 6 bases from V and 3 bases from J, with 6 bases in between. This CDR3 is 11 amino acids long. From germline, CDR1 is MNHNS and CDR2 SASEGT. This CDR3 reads CASRSGYEQYF. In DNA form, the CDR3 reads TGTGCCAGCAGAAGCGGCTACGAGCAGTACTTC.